This section outlines one T cell receptor (beta chain) sequence together with its context. The data derive from a study of blood T cell repertoires in COVID-19. At the level of the study: Collection of acute and convalescent COVID-19 samples took place in the United States, Italy and Spain.

In the study's own analysis: By means of reference gene primer amplification, nucleated cell counts were estimated. The protocol was immunoSEQ multiplex PCR, while the TCRdb copy is restricted to in-frame clones and leaves out a portion. That table furnishes V, J and clone size, whereas the DNA furnished D and trimming. The sample has fewer than 200,000 clones, roughly 80% seen once. The TCR was taken from a woman in her 70s with acute or convalescent COVID-19. Sequenced material: peripheral blood.

DNA for the CDR3: TGTGCCAGCTCACCACGGGTACCCGACCTAGGGACAGGACGATCACCCCTCCACTTT. Its protein is CASSPRVPDLGTGRSPLHF. The chain uses TRBV18 and TRBJ1-6; 8 positions agree with TRBD1. The V segment lost 1 base and the J segment 10 bases; nucleotides outside the gene matches: 18. Germline V gene data show CDR1 as KGHSH and CDR2 as LQKENI. The CDR3 is 19 residues long.